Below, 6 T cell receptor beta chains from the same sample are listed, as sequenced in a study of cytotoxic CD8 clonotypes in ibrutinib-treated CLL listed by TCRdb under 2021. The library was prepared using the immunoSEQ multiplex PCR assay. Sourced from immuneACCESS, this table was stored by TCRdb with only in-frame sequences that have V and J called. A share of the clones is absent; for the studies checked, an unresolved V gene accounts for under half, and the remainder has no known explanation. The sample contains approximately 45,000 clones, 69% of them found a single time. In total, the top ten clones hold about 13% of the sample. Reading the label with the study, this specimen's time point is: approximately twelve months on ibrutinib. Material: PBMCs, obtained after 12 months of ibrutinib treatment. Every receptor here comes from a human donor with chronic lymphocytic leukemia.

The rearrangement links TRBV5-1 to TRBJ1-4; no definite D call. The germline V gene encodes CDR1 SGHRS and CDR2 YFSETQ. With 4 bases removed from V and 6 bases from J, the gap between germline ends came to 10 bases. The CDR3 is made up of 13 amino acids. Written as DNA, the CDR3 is TGCGCCAGCAGCCCGGGGAGGGATGAAAAACTGTTTTTT. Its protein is CASSPGRDEKLFF. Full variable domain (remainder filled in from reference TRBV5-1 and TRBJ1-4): KAGVTQTPRYLIKTRGQQVTLSCSPISGHRSVSWYQQTPGQGLQFLFEYFSETQRNKGNFPGRFSGRQFSNSRSEMNVSTLELGDSALYLCASSPGRDEKLFFGSGTQLSVL.

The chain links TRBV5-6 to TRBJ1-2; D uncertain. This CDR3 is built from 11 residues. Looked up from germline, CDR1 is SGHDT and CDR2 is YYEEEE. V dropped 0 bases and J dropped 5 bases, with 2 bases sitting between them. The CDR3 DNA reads TGTGCCAGCAGCTTGGGGTATGGCTACACCTTC. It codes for CASSLGYGYTF.

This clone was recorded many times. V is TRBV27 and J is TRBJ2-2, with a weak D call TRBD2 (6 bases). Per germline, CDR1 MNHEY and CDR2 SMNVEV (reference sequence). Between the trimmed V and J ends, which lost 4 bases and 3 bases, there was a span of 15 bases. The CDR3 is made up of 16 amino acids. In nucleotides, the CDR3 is TGTGCCAGCAGTTCCCTTGGCAGGAGGGACACCGGGGAGCTGTTTTTT. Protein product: CASSSLGRRDTGELFF.

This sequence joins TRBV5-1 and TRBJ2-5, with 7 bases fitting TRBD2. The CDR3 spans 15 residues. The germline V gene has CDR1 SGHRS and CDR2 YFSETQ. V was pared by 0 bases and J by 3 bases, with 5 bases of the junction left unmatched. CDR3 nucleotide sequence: TGCGCCAGCAGCTTGGCGTTACGGGGGGAAGAGACCCAGTACTTC. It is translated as CASSLALRGEETQYF.

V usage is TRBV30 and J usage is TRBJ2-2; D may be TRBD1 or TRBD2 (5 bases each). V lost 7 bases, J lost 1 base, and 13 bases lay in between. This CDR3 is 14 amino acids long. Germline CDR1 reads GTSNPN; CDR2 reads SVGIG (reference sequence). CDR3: CASPGPMNTGELFF. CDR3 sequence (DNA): TGTGCCTCGCCGGGACCGATGAACACCGGGGAGCTGTTTTTT.

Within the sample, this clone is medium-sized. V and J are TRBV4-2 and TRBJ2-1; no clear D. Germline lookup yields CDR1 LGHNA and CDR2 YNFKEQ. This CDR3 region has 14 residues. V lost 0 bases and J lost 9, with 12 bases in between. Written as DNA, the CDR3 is TGTGCCAGCAGCCAAGATATTGAGGCACGTGAGCAGTTCTTC. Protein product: CASSQDIEAREQFF.